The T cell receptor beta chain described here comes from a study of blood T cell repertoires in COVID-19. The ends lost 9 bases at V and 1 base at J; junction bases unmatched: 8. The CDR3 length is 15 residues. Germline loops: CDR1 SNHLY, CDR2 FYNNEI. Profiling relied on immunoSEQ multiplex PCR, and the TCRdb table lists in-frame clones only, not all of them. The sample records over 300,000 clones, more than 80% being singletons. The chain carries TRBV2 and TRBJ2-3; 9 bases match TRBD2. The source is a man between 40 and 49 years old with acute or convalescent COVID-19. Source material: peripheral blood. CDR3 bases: TGTGCCAGACCTAGACTAGCGGCCGGCACAGATACGCAGTATTTT. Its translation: CARPRLAAGTDTQYF.